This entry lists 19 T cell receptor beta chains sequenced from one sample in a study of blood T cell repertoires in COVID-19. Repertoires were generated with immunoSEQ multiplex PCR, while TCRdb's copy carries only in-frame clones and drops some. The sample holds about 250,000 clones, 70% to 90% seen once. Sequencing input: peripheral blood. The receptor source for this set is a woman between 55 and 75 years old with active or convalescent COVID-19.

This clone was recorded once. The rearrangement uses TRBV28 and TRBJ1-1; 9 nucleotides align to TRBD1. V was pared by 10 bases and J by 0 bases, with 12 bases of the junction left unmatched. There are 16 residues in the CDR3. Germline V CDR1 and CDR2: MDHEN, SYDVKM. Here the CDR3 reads CATTAGTGKLNTEAFF. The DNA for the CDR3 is TGTGCCACAACTGCAGGGACAGGGAAATTGAACACTGAAGCTTTCTTT.

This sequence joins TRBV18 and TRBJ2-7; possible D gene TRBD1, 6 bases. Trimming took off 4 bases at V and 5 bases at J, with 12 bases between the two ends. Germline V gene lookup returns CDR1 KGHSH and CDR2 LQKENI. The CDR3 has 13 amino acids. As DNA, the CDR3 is TGTGCCAGCTCACAAGACAGGTTCCACGAGCAGTACGTC. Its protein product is CASSQDRFHEQYV.

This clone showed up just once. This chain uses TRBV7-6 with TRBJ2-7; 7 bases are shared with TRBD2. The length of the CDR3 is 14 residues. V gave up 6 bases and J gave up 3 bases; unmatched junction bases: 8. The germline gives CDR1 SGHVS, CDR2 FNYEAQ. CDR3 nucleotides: TGTGCCAGCAGTTTGGGGGGGTGGAGCTACGAGCAGTACTTC. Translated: CASSLGGWSYEQYF. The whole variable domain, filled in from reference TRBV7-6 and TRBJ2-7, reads GAGVSQSPRYKVTKRGQDVALRCDPISGHVSLYWYRQALGQGPEFLTYFNYEAQQDKSGLPNDRFSAERPEGSISTLTIQRTEQRDSAMYRCASSLGGWSYEQYFGPGTRLTVT.

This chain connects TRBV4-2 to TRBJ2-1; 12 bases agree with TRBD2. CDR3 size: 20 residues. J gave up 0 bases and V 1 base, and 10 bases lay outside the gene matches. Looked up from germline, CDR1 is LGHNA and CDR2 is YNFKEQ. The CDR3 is CASSQGGGLAGTSSYNEQFF. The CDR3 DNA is TGTGCCAGCAGCCAAGGAGGGGGACTAGCGGGCACAAGCTCCTACAATGAGCAGTTCTTC.

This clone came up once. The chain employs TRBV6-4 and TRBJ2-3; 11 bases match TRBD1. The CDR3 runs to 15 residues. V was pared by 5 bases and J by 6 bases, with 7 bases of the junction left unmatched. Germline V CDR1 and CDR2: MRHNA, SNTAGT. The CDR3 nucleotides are TGTGCCAGCAGTAAAGGGACAGGGGGTGGCGATACGCAGTATTTT. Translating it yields CASSKGTGGGDTQYF.

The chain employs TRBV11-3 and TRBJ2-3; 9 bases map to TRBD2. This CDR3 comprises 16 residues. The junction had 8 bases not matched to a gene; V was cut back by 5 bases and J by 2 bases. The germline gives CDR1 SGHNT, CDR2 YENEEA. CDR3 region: CASSDQTSGPTDTQYF. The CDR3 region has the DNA TGTGCCAGCAGCGACCAAACTAGCGGGCCCACAGATACGCAGTATTTT.

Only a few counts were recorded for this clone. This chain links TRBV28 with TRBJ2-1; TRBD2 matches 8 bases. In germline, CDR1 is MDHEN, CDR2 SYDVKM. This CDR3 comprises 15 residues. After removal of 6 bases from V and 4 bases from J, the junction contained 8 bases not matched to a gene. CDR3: CASREGTREYNEQFF. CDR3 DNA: TGTGCCAGCAGGGAAGGGACTAGAGAGTACAATGAGCAGTTCTTC.

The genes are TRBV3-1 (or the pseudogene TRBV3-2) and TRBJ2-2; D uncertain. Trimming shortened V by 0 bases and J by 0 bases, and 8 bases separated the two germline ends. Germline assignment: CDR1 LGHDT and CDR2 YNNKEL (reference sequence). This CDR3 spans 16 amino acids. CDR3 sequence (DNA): TGTGCCAGCAGCCAAGAGGGCAGGCCGAACACCGGGGAGCTGTTTTTT. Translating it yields CASSQEGRPNTGELFF.

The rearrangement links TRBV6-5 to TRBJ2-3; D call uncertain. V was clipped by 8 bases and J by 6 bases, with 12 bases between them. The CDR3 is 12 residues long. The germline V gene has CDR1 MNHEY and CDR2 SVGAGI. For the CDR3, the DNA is TGTGCCAGCGGCTGGTCATCCGATACGCAGTATTTT. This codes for CASGWSSDTQYF.

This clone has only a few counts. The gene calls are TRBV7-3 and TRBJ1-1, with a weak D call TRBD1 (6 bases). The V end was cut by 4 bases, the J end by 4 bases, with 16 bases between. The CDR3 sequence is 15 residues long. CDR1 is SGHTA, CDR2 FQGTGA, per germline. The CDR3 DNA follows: TGTGCCAGCAGCTCGCGCCCAGGGGTGGGCACTGAAGCTTTCTTT. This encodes CASSSRPGVGTEAFF.

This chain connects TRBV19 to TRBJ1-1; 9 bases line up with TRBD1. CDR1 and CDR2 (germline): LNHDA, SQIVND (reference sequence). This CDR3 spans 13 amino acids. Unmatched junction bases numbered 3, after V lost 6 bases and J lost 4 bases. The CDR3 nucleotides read TGTGCCAGTAGGATGACAGGGGGCACTGAAGCTTTCTTT. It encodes CASRMTGGTEAFF.

CDR3 protein: CATSRDLGGRNTEAFF. The CDR3 DNA sequence: TGTGCCACCAGCAGAGATTTGGGGGGAAGGAACACTGAAGCTTTCTTT. The rearrangement uses TRBV15 and TRBJ1-1; TRBD1 might be the D (5 bases). From germline, CDR1 is LNHNV and CDR2 YYDKDF (reference sequence). This CDR3 spans 16 amino acids. The V gene lost 0 bases and the J gene lost 1 base, with 12 bases spanning the gap.

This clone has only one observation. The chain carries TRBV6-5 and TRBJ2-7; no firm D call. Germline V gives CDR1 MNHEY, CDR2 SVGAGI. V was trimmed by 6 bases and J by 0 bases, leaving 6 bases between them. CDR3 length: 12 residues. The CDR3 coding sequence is TGTGCCAGCAGGCCCAGCTCCTACGAGCAGTACTTC. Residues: CASRPSSYEQYF.

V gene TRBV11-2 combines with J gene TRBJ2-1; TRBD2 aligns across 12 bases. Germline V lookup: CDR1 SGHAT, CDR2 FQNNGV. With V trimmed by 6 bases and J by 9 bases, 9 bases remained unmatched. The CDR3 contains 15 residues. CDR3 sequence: CASRSPGTSGREQFF. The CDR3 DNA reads TGTGCCAGCAGGTCACCCGGGACTAGCGGGCGTGAGCAGTTCTTC.

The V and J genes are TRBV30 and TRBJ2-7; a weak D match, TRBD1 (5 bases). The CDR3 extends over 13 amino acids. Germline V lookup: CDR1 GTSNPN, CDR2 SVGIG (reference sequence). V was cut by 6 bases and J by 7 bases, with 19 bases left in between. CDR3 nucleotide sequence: TGTGCCTGCCCAGGGCTAGGGTTGAGGGAGCAGTACGTC. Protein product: CACPGLGLREQYV.

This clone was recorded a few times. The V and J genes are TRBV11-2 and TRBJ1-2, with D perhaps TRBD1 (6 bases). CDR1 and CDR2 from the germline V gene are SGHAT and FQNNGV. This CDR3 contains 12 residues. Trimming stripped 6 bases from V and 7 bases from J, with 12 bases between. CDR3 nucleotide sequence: TGTGCCAGCAGGGGGGCCGGCCCTGGCTACACCTTC. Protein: CASRGAGPGYTF.

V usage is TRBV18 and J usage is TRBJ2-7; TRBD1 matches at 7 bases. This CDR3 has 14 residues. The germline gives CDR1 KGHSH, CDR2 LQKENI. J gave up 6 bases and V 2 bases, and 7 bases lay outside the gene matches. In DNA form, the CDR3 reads TGTGCCAGCTCACCAATCGGACAGGTTGGCGAGCAGTACTTC. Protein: CASSPIGQVGEQYF.

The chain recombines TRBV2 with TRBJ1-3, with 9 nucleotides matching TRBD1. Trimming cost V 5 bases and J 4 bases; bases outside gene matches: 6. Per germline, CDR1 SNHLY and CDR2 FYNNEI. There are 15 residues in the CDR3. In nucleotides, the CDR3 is TGTGCCAGCAGTATAAACAGGGGGCCAGGAAACACCATATATTTT. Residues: CASSINRGPGNTIYF.

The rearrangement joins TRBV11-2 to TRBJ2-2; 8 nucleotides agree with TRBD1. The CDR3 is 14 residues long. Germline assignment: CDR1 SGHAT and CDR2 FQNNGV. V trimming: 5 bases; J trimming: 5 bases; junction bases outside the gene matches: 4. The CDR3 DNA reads TGTGCCAGCAGCCCTCGGACAGGGACCGGGGAGCTGTTTTTT. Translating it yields CASSPRTGTGELFF.